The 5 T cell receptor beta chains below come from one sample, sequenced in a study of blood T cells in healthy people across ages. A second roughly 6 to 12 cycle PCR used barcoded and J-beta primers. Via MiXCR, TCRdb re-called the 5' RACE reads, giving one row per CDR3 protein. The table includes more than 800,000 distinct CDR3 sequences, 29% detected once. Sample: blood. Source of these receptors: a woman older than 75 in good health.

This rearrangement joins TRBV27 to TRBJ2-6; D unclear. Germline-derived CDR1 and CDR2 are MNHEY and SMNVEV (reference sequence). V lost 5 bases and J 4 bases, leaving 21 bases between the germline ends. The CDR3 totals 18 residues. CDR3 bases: TGTGCCAGCAGTCCGCGACCGATATCCGCCTCGGGGGCCAACGTCCTGACTTTC. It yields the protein CASSPRPISASGANVLTF.

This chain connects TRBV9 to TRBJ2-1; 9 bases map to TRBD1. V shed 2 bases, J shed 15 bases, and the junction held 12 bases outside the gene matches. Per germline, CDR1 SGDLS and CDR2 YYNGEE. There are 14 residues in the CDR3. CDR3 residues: CASSVLWTGETRFF. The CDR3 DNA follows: TGTGCCAGCAGCGTCCTATGGACAGGGGAGACCCGGTTCTTC.

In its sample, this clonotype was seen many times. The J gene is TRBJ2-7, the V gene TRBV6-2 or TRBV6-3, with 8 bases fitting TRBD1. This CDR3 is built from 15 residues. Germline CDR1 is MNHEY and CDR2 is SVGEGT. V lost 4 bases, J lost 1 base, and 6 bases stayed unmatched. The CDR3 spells CASSLQGAMSYEQYF. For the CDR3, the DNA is TGTGCCAGCAGTTTGCAGGGGGCGATGTCCTACGAGCAGTACTTC.

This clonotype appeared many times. CDR3 sequence reads: CASSLALDRDEQYF. The CDR3 nucleotides read TGCGCCAGCAGCTTGGCCTTAGACAGGGACGAGCAGTACTTC. The chain employs TRBV5-1 and TRBJ2-7, with 7 positions matching TRBD1. Trimming took 0 bases from V and 5 from J; bases not matched to a gene: 5. CDR3 length: 14 amino acids. Germline assignment: CDR1 SGHRS and CDR2 YFSETQ.

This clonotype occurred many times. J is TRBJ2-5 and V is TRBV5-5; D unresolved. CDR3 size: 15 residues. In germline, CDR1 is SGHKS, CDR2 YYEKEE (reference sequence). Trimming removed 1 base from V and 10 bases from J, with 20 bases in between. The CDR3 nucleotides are TGTGCCAGCAGCTTGATTACAAGTATTACGTGGGACCAGTACTTC. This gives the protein CASSLITSITWDQYF.